This T cell receptor (beta chain) is drawn from a study of blood T cell repertoires in COVID-19. Some clones are missing from TCRdb's copy, which holds only in-frame ones; the method was immunoSEQ multiplex PCR. The sample lists around 400,000 clones, 88% seen once, with about 1.5% in the top ten. A COVID-19 case was met by exposed participants within 2 weeks before study entry. This sequence was found in a woman younger than 35 who had been exposed to COVID-19. The sequencing sample was made of PBMCs or T cells enriched from blood (not recorded which).

CDR3 sequence (DNA): TGTGCCAGCAGCCCTAGACTCGGACTAGCGGGGCTCCAAGAGACCCAGTACTTC. Translated: CASSPRLGLAGLQETQYF. The chain has TRBV7-9 and TRBJ2-5; 12 bases match TRBD2. Germline V gene data show CDR1 as SEHNR and CDR2 as FQNEAQ (reference sequence). V was pared by 5 bases and J by 1 base, with 11 bases of the junction left unmatched. The CDR3 totals 18 residues.